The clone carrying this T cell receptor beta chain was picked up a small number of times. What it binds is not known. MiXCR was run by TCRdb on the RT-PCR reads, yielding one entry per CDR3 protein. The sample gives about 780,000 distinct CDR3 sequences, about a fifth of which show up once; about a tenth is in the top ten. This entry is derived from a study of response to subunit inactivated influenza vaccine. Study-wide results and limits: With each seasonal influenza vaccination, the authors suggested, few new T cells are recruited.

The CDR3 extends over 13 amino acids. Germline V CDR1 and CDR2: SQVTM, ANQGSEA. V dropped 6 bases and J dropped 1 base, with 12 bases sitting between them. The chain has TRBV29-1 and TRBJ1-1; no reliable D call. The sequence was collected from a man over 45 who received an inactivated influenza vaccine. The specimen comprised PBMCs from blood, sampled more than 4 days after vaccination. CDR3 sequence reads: CSVKKGTNTEAFF. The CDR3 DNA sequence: TGCAGCGTCAAGAAGGGAACGAACACTGAAGCTTTCTTT.